This entry features one T cell receptor (beta chain) sequence. It was healthy bone marrow donors who served as donors. These data originate in a study of cytomegalovirus exposure and HLA in healthy donors. Study information: Out of roughly 170 million T cells, an earlier analysis found 117 million unique TCR beta sequences in total.

Use of 60 Vbeta and 13 Jbeta primers characterized the PCR. Data came from immunoSEQ multiplex PCR; TCRdb stores just in-frame clones and leaves some out. In the table there are under 200,000 clones, about 80% of which are singletons. Trimming cost V 1 base and J 0 bases, with 6 bases left between them. CDR1 and CDR2 (germline): GTSNPN, SVGIG (reference sequence). This CDR3 comprises 13 residues. The rearrangement joins TRBV30 to TRBJ1-1; no definite D call. The origin of this receptor is a man aged 25-45 years in good health and CMV-seronegative. Sequencing input: PBMCs. CDR3 sequence reads: CAWSGTVNTEAFF. In nucleotides, the CDR3 is TGTGCCTGGAGTGGTACAGTGAACACTGAAGCTTTCTTT.